This TCR beta chain derives from a study of T cell responses to AZD1222 COVID-19 vaccine. Findings and caveats of the study: Sampled repertoires all dated from after the peak T cell response. It should be noted that donors were predominantly white British and more often female, and clonal diversity was possibly underestimated. Regions left unmutated in variants are reportedly the target of nearly half of spike-specific TCRs.

Sequenced by immunoSEQ multiplex PCR; TCRdb stores in-frame clones only, minus some. Among over 100,000 clones listed, around 91% were seen once. As to this clone: Its cognate antigen is unknown.

This CDR3 has 15 residues. CDR1 MDHEN and CDR2 SYDVKM come from the germline V gene. V was clipped by 3 bases and J by 3 bases, with 15 bases between them. J is TRBJ2-7 and V is TRBV28; tentatively, D is TRBD1 or TRBD2 (5 bases each). The starting material was peripheral blood, obtained on day 0 of AZD1222 vaccination. This receptor was obtained from an adult in good health. This CDR3 reads CASSLLPGRNYEQYF. The CDR3 nucleotides read TGTGCCAGCAGTTTGTTGCCGGGACGGAACTACGAGCAGTACTTC.